The clone carrying this T cell receptor (beta chain) was recorded many times. No antigen is known for it. The data are from a study of CD8 T cells in ankylosing spondylitis. Study-wide results and limits: As reported, disease-linked clones showed significant enrichment in matched ankylosing spondylitis synovial fluid. Certain motif variants had earlier appeared in reactive arthritis synovial fluid and blood. A motif of fewer than ten highly homologous TCR beta variants was seen as apparently characteristic of ankylosing spondylitis blood.

It was by quantitative 5'-RACE with molecular barcodes that TCR beta libraries were made. TCRdb reprocessed the 5' RACE reads with MiXCR, giving one entry per CDR3 protein. The sample records about 240,000 distinct CDR3 sequences, about 9.1% being singletons. Trimming left V 2 bases short and J 13 bases short, with 9 bases between. Germline CDR1 reads SNHLY; CDR2 reads FYNNEI. The CDR3 covers 11 residues. Material for sequencing was blood, either unsorted or a sorted T cell fraction (not recorded which). The chain recombines TRBV2 with TRBJ2-4; no definite D call. This receptor was obtained from a male donor with ankylosing spondylitis or in good health (not recorded which). CDR3 nucleotides: TGTGCCAGCAGTGAAAGTGGGCCCCAGTACTTC. Translated: CASSESGPQYF.